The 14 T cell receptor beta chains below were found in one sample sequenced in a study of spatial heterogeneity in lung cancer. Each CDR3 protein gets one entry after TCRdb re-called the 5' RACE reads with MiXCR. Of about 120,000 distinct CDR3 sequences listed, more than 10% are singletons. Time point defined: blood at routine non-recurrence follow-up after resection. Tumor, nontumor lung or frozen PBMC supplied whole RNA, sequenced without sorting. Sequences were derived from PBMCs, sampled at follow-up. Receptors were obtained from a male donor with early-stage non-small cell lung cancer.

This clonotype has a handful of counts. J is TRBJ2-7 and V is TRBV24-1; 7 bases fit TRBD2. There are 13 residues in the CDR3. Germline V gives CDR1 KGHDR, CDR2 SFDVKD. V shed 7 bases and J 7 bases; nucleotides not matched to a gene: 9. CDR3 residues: CATRASGVGEQYF. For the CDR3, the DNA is TGTGCCACCAGGGCCAGCGGGGTAGGGGAGCAGTACTTC.

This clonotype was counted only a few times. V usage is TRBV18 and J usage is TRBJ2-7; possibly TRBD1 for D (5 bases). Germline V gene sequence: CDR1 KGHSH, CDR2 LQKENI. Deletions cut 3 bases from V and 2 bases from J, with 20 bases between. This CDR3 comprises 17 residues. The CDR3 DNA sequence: TGTGCCAGCTCACCTAGGCCAAGCAGGGTTGGGCCCTACGAGCAGTACTTC. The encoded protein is CASSPRPSRVGPYEQYF.

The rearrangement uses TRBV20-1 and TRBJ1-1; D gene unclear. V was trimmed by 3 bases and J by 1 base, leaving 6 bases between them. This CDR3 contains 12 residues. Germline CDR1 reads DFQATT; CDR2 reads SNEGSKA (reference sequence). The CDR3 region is CSARSGNTEAFF. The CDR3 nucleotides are TGCAGTGCTAGGTCCGGGAACACTGAAGCTTTCTTT.

In DNA form, the CDR3 reads TGCAGTGCTAACCGGGACAGGGTCGCACCCCTCCACTTT. It translates to CSANRDRVAPLHF. The chain has TRBV20-1 and TRBJ1-6, with TRBD1 matching 9 bases. Trimming cost V 4 bases and J 11 bases; bases outside gene matches: 6. Germline V lookup: CDR1 DFQATT, CDR2 SNEGSKA (reference sequence). The CDR3 is made up of 13 amino acids.

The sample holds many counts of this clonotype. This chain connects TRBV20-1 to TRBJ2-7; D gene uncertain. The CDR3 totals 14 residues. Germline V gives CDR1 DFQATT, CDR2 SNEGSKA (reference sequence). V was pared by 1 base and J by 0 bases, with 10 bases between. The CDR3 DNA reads TGCAGTGCTAGAGGGGCGGTTGCCTCCTACGAGCAGTACTTC. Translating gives CSARGAVASYEQYF.

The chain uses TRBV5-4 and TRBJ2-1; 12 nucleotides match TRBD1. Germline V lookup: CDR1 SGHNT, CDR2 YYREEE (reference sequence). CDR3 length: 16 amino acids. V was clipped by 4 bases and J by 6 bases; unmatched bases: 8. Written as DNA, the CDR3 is TGTGCCAGCAGCCTGGGACAGGGGGCTGAGGGCAATGAGCAGTTCTTC. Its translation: CASSLGQGAEGNEQFF.

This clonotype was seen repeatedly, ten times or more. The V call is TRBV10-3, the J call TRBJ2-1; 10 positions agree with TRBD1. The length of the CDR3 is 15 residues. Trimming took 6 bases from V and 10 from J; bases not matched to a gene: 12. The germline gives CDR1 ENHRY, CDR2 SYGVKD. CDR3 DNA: TGTGCCATCAGGACAGGGGGCCTTGGTTACATCGAGCAGTTCTTC. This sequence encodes CAIRTGGLGYIEQFF.

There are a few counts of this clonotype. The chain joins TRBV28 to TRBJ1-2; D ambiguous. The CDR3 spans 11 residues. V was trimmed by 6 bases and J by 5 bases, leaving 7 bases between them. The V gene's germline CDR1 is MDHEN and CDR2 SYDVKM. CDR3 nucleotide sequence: TGTGCCAGCAGAAAGGTATATGGCTACACCTTC. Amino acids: CASRKVYGYTF.

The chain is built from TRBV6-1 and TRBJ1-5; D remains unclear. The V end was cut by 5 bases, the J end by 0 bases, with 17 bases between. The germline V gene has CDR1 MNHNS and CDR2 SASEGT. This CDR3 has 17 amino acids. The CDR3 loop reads CASSFQVSDYSNQPQHF. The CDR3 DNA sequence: TGTGCCAGCAGTTTCCAAGTCAGCGACTATAGCAATCAGCCCCAGCATTTT.

The CDR3 DNA reads as TGTGCCAGCAGTCGAGGTGAGGGACTAGCGGAGGGGGAGCAGTACTTC. This encodes CASSRGEGLAEGEQYF. The chain uses TRBV6-5 and TRBJ2-7; 11 bases match TRBD2. This CDR3 has 16 amino acids. CDR1 MNHEY and CDR2 SVGAGI come from the germline V gene. Losses at the gene ends were 5 bases for V and 7 bases for J; bases not matched to a gene: 13.

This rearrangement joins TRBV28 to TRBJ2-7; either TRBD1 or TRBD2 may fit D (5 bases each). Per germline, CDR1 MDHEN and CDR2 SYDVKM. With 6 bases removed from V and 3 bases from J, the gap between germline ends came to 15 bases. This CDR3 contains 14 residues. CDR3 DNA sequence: TGTGCCAGCAGAACCCCGAGGGGCCGCTACGAGCAGTACTTC. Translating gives CASRTPRGRYEQYF.

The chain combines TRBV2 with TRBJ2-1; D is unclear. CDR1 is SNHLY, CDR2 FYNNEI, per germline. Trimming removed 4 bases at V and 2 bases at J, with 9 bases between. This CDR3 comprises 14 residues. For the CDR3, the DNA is TGTGCCAGCAGTGGCCCTATTACCTACAATGAGCAGTTCTTC. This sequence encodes CASSGPITYNEQFF.

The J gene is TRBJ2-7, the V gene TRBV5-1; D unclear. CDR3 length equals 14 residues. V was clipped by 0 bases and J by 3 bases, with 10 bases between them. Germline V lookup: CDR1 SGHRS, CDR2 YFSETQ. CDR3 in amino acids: CASSLAEQNYEQYF. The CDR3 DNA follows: TGCGCCAGCAGCTTGGCGGAACAGAACTACGAGCAGTACTTC.

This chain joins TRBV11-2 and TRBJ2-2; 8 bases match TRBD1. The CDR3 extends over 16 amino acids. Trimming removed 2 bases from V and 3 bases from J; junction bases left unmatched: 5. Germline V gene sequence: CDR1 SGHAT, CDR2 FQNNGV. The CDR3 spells CASSLRDRRYTGELFF. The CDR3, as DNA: TGTGCCAGCAGCTTAAGGGACAGGAGATACACCGGGGAGCTGTTTTTT.